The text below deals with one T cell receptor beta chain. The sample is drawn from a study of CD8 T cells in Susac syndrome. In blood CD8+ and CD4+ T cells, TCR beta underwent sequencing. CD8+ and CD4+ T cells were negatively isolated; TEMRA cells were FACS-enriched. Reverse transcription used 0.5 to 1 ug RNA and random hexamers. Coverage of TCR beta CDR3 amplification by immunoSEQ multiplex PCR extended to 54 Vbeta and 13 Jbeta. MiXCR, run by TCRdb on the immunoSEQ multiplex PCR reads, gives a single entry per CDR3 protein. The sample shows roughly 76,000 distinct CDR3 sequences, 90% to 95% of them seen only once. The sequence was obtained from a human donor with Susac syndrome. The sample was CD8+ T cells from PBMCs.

The CDR3 nucleotides are TGTGCCAGTAGTATTGGGAACACTGAAGCTTTCTTT. The encoded protein is CASSIGNTEAFF. V gene TRBV19 combines with J gene TRBJ1-1, with D unresolved. Germline CDR1 reads LNHDA; CDR2 reads SQIVND (reference sequence). The CDR3 consists of 12 residues. V shed 3 bases and J shed 1 base, with 3 bases lying between them.